This T cell receptor (beta chain) is from a study of regulatory T cells. Findings and limits, study-wide: Hydrophobic residues at CDR3 positions 6 and 7 were enriched in conventional CD4+ T cells of CD3G-deficient patients.

Regulatory (CD25-high CD127-low) and conventional (CD25-low CD127-high) CD4+ T cells were sorted separately. Primers: 52 TRBV forward and 13 TRBJ reverse. Assay: immunoSEQ multiplex PCR; the TCRdb copy retains only in-frame clones and omits some. The sample has over 35,000 clones; 89% are singletons. As concerns this clone: Its antigen remains unidentified.

CDR1 SGHRS and CDR2 YFSETQ come from the germline V gene. V lost 3 bases to trimming and J lost 4 bases, with 7 bases between them. The CDR3 totals 13 residues. This receptor was taken from a person aged 18-30 years with CD3G deficiency. The source material was conventional CD4+ T cells sorted from blood. The rearrangement links TRBV5-1 to TRBJ2-2; no definite D call. The CDR3 spells CASSSHPTGELFF. The DNA of the CDR3 is TGCGCCAGCAGCTCCCATCCCACCGGGGAGCTGTTTTTT.